This T cell receptor beta chain was identified in a study of cytomegalovirus exposure and HLA in healthy donors. Notes on the study in general: With high specificity and sensitivity, the classifier reportedly diagnosed cytomegalovirus status. Indistinguishable V segments, including TRBV6-2 and TRBV6-3, were excluded.

Primers: 60 Vbeta forward and 13 Jbeta reverse. The table came from immunoSEQ multiplex PCR; TCRdb's copy has only in-frame clones and leaves some out. The table counts fewer than 100,000 clones; approximately 1.5% lies in the top ten. Points on this clone: The antigen remains unidentified.

Trimming pared 5 bases from V and 3 bases from J, leaving 15 bases between. Germline CDR1 SGHRS, CDR2 YFSETQ. The CDR3 is 15 amino acids. The receptor was derived from an older woman in good health and CMV-seronegative. The specimen sequenced was PBMCs. This chain links TRBV5-1 with TRBJ2-1, with D tentatively TRBD2 (6 bases). The CDR3 DNA is TGCGCCAGCAGTTCAGAAGGTAGCGGCTACAATGAGCAGTTCTTC. It yields the protein CASSSEGSGYNEQFF.